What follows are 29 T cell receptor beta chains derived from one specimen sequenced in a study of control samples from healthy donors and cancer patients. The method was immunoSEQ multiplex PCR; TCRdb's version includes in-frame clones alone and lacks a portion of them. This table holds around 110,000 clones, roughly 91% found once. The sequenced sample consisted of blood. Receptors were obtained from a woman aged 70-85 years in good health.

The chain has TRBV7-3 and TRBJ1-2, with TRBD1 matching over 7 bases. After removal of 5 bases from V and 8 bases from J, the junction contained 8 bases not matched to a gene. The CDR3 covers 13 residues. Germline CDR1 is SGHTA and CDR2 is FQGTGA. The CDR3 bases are TGTGCCAGCAGCCCGACAGGGAAAGGAGGCTACACCTTC. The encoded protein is CASSPTGKGGYTF.

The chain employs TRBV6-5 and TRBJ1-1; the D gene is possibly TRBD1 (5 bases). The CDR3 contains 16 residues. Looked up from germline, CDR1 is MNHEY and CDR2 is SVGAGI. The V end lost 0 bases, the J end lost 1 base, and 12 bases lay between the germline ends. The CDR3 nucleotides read TGTGCCAGCAGTTACTCGTACGGGGCCTCGAACACTGAAGCTTTCTTT. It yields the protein CASSYSYGASNTEAFF.

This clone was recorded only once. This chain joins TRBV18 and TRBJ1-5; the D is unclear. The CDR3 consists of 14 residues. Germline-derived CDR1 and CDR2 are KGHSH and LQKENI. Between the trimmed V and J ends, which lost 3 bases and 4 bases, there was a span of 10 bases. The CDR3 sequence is CASSPSLQNQPQHF. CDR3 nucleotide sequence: TGTGCCAGCTCACCCTCACTTCAGAATCAGCCCCAGCATTTT.

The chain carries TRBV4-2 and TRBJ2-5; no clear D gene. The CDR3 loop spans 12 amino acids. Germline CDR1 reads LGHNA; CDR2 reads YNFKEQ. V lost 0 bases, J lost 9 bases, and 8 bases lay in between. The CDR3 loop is CASSQDLKAQYF. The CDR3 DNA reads TGTGCCAGCAGCCAAGATCTGAAGGCCCAGTACTTC.

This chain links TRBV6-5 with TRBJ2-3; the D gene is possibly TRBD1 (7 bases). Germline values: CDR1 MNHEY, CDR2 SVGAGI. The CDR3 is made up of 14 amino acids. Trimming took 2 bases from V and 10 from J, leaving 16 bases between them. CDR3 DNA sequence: TGTGCCAGCAGTTACCTACAGGGGACTGGGGCGCAGTATTTT. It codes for CASSYLQGTGAQYF.

CDR3 bases: TGTGCCACCAGACCAAATGCGGACACCGGGGAGCTGTTTTTT. Protein sequence: CATRPNADTGELFF. The chain is built from TRBV24-1 and TRBJ2-2; unclear D gene. The V and J ends lost 7 bases and 3 bases respectively, with 11 bases between them. The CDR3 has 14 amino acids. Germline loops: CDR1 KGHDR, CDR2 SFDVKD.

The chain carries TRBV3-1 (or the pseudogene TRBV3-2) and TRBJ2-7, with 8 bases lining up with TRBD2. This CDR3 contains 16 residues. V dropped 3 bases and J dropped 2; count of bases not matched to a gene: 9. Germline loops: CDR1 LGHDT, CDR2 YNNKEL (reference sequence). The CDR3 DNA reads TGTGCCAGCAGCCAGTTTGTCGGGGGGGCCCCCTACGAGCAGTACTTC. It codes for CASSQFVGGAPYEQYF.

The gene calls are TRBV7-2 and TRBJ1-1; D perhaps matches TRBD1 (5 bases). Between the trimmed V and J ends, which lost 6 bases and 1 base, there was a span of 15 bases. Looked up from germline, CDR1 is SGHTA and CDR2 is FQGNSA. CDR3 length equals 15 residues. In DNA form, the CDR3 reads TGTGCCAGCAGTCGGTGGGCTACAGGGAACACTGAAGCTTTCTTT. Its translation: CASSRWATGNTEAFF.

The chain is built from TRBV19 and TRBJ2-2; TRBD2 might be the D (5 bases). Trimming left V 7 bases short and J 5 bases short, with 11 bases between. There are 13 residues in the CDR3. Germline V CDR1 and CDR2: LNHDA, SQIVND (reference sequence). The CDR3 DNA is TGTGCCAGTATGTGGACTCTGACCGGGGAGCTGTTTTTT. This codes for CASMWTLTGELFF.

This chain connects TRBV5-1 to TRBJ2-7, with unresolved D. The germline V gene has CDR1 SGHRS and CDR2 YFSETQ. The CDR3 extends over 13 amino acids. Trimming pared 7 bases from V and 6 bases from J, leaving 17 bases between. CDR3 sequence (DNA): TGCGCCAGCGCCCCGCCGGAAATTGGCGAGCAGTACTTC. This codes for CASAPPEIGEQYF.

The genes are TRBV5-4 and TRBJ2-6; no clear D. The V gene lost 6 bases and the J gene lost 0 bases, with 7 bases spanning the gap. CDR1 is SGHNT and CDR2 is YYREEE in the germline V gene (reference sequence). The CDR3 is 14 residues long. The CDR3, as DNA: TGTGCCAGCACTCGTAGCTCTGGGGCCAACGTCCTGACTTTC. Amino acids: CASTRSSGANVLTF.

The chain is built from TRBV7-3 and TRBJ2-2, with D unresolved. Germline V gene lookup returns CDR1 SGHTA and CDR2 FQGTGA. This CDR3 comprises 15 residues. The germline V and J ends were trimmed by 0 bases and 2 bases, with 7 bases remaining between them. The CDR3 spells CASSLTGINTGELFF. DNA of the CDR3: TGTGCCAGCAGCTTAACAGGGATAAACACCGGGGAGCTGTTTTTT.

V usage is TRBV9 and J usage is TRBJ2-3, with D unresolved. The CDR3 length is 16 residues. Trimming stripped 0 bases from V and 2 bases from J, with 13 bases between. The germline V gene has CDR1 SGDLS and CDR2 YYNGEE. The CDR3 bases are TGTGCCAGCAGCGTAGGGGGTGGCACTTTCACAGATACGCAGTATTTT. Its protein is CASSVGGGTFTDTQYF.

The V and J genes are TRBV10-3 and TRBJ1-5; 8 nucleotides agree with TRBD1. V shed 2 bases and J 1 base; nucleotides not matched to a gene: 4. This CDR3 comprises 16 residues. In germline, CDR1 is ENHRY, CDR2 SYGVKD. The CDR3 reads CAISERTGISNQPQHF. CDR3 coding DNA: TGTGCCATCAGTGAGCGGACAGGGATAAGCAATCAGCCCCAGCATTTT.

The CDR3 is CASSLDARGYTEAFF. CDR3 DNA sequence: TGTGCCAGCAGCTTGGACGCCAGGGGTTACACTGAAGCTTTCTTT. This sequence joins TRBV7-9 and TRBJ1-1, with D possibly matching TRBD1 (6 bases). The germline gives CDR1 SEHNR, CDR2 FQNEAQ (reference sequence). The CDR3 runs to 15 residues. V dropped 3 bases and J dropped 3 bases, with 14 bases sitting between them. Full variable domain (missing parts from reference TRBV7-9 and TRBJ1-1): DTGVSQNPRHKITKRGQNVTFRCDPISEHNRLYWYRQTLGQGPEFLTYFQNEAQLEKSRLLSDRFSAERPKGSFSTLEIQRTEQGDSAMYLCASSLDARGYTEAFFGQGTRLTVV.

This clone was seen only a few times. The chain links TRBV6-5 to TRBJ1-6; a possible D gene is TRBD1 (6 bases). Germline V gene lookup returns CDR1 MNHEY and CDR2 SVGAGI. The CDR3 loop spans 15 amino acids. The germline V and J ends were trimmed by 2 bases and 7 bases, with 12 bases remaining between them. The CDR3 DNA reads TGTGCCAGCAGTTACGCAGGGCAGGGGAATTCACCCCTCCACTTT. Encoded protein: CASSYAGQGNSPLHF.

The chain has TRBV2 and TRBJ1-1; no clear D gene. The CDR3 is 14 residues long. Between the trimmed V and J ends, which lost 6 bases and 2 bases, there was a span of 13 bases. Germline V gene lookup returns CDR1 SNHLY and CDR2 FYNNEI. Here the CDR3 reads CASSGEVLNTEAFF. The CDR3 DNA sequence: TGTGCCAGCAGCGGGGAGGTTCTCAACACTGAAGCTTTCTTT.

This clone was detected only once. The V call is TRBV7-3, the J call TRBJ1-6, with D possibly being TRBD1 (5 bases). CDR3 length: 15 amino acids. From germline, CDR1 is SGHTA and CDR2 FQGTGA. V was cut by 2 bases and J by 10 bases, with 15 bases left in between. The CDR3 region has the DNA TGTGCCAGCAGCTTATTATCTGGGGACCGCTCACCCCTCCACTTT. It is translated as CASSLLSGDRSPLHF.

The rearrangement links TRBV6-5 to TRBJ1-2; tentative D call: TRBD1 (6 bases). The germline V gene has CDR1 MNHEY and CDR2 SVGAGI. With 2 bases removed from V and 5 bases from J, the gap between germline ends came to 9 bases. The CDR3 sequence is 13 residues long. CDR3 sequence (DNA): TGTGCCAGCAGTTACCAGGACAGTTATGGCTACACCTTC. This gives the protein CASSYQDSYGYTF.

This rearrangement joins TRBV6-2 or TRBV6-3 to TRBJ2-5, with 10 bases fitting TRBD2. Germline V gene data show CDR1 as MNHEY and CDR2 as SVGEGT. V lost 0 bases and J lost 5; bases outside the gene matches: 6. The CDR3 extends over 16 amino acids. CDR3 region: CASSYSGLAGVETQYF. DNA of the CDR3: TGTGCCAGCAGTTACTCGGGGCTAGCGGGGGTTGAGACCCAGTACTTC.

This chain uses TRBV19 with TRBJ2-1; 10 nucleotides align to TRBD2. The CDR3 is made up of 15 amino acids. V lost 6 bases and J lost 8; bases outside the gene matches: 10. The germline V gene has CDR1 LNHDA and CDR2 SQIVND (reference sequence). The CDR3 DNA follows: TGTGCCAGTAGCCCCGAGCGGGGGGGCCGGGATGAGCAGTTCTTC. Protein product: CASSPERGGRDEQFF.

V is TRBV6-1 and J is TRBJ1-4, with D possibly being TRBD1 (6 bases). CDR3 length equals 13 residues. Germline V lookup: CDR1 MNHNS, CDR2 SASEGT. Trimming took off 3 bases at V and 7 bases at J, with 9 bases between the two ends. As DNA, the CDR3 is TGTGCCAGCAGTGACGGACAGCTTGAAAAACTGTTTTTT. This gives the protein CASSDGQLEKLFF.

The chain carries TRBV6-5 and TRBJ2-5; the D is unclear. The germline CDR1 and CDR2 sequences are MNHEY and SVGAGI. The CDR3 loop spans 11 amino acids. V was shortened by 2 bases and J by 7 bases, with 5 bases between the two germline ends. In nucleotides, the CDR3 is TGTGCCAGCAGTTACCCCGGGACCCAGTACTTC. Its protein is CASSYPGTQYF.

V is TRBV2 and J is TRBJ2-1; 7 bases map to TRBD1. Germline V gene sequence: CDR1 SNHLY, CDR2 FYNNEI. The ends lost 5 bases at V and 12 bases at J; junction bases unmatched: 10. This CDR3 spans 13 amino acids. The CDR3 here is CASSTTGASGQFF. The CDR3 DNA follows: TGTGCCAGCAGTACCACAGGGGCGTCGGGGCAGTTCTTC.

In DNA form, the CDR3 reads TGTGCCAGCTATCCGGGACGTTTACTTAACTATGGCTACACCTTC. This encodes CASYPGRLLNYGYTF. The genes are TRBV6-5 and TRBJ1-2, with D possibly TRBD1 on 5 matching bases. The CDR3 runs 15 residues. The germline V gene encodes CDR1 MNHEY and CDR2 SVGAGI. V was pared by 8 bases and J by 1 base, with 17 bases between.

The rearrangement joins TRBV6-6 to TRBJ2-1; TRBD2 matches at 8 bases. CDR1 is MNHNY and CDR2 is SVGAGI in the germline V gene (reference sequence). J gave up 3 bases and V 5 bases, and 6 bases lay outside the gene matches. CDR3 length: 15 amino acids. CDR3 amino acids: CASSARGGNYNEQFF. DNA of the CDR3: TGTGCCAGCAGTGCCCGGGGGGGAAACTACAATGAGCAGTTCTTC.

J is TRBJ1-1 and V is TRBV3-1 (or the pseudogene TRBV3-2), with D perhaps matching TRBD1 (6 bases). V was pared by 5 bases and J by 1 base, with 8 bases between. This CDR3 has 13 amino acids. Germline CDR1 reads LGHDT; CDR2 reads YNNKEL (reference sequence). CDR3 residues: CASSRTENTEAFF. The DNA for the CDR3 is TGTGCCAGCAGCAGGACAGAGAACACTGAAGCTTTCTTT.

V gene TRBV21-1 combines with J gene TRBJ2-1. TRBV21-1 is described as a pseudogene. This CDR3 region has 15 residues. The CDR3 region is CASSTWDGGNNEQFF. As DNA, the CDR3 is TGTGCCAGCAGCACTTGGGACGGAGGAAACAATGAGCAGTTCTTC.

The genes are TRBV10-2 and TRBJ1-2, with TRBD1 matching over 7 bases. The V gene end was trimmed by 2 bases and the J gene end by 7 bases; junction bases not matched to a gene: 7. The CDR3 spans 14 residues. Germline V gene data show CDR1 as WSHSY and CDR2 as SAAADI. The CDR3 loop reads CASSETGEDFGYTF. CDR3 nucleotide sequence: TGCGCCAGCAGTGAGACAGGGGAGGATTTTGGCTACACCTTC.